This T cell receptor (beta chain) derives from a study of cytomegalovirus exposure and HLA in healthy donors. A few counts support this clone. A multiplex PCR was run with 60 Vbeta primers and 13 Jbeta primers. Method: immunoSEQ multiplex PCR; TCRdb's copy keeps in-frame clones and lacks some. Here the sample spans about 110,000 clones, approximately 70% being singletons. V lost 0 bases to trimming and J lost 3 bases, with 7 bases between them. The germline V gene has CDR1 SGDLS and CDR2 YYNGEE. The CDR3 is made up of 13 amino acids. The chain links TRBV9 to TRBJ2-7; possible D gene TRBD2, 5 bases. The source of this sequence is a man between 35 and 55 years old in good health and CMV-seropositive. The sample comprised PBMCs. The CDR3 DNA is TGTGCCAGCAGCGTAGGTGAGGGCTACGAGCAGTACGTC. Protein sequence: CASSVGEGYEQYV.